These 18 T cell receptor beta chains were all obtained from the same sample, sequenced in a study of blood T cell repertoires in COVID-19. Sequenced by immunoSEQ multiplex PCR; TCRdb stores in-frame clones only, minus some. The sample lists approximately 350,000 clones; more than 70% were seen once. Sequencing input: peripheral blood. These receptors originate from a woman between 65 and 79 years old with COVID-19, enrolled during active disease.

The rearrangement joins TRBV24-1 to TRBJ1-1; D not certain. Germline V gene sequence: CDR1 KGHDR, CDR2 SFDVKD. V gave up 0 bases and J gave up 1 base, with 8 bases separating them. The CDR3 loop spans 15 amino acids. The DNA of the CDR3 is TGTGCCACCAGTGATTTGCAACCAGAGAACACTGAAGCTTTCTTT. Its protein is CATSDLQPENTEAFF.

V gene TRBV18 combines with J gene TRBJ1-2, with 7 positions matching TRBD1. The CDR3 consists of 14 residues. J was trimmed by 5 bases and V by 6 bases; bases with no gene match: 9. The germline gives CDR1 KGHSH, CDR2 LQKENI. CDR3 DNA sequence: TGTGCCAGCTCCCCCGGACAGGATCGTTATGGCTACACCTTC. Its protein product is CASSPGQDRYGYTF.

The rearrangement uses TRBV7-9 and TRBJ1-3; no firm D call. This CDR3 spans 16 amino acids. Trimming cost V 1 base and J 0 bases, with 10 bases left between them. Germline values: CDR1 SEHNR, CDR2 FQNEAQ (reference sequence). The CDR3 DNA reads as TGTGCCAGCAGCTTAGATGGAGTTTCCTCTGGAAACACCATATATTTT. This codes for CASSLDGVSSGNTIYF.

The chain carries TRBV28 and TRBJ1-5; 12 bases fit TRBD1. The CDR3 length is 15 residues. Germline V CDR1 and CDR2: MDHEN, SYDVKM. V lost 3 bases to trimming and J lost 6 bases; unmatched junction nucleotides: 3. The CDR3 DNA reads as TGTGCCAGCAGTTTGGGGACAGGGGGCGGTCAGCCCCAGCATTTT. The encoded protein is CASSLGTGGGQPQHF. Looking up the rest from reference TRBV28 and TRBJ1-5 gives the full variable domain: DVKVTQSSRYLVKRTGEKVFLECVQDMDHENMFWYRQDPGLGLRLIYFSYDVKMKEKGDIPEGYSVSREKKERFSLILESASTNQTSMYLCASSLGTGGGQPQHFGDGTRLSIL.

In nucleotides, the CDR3 is TGTGCCAGCTCACCACCCAATAACGTCCGGGCACCCCTCCACTTT. Protein sequence: CASSPPNNVRAPLHF. V and J are TRBV18 and TRBJ1-6; no firm D call. The V end lost 0 bases, the J end lost 11 bases, and 14 bases lay between the germline ends. The CDR3 is 15 residues long. Germline V lookup: CDR1 KGHSH, CDR2 LQKENI.

This clone was detected only a few times. J is TRBJ2-7 and V is TRBV7-8, with 7 bases that match TRBD1. The length of the CDR3 is 12 residues. J was trimmed by 4 bases and V by 5 bases; bases with no gene match: 2. The V gene's germline CDR1 is SGHVS and CDR2 FQNEAQ. This CDR3 reads CASSATGYEQYF. In nucleotides, the CDR3 is TGTGCCAGCAGCGCGACAGGGTACGAGCAGTACTTC.

The chain is built from TRBV10-1 and TRBJ2-7; TRBD2 matches at 12 bases. This CDR3 has 16 residues. The germline V gene encodes CDR1 WNHNN and CDR2 SYGVQD (reference sequence). J gave up 2 bases and V 2 bases, and 4 bases lay outside the gene matches. The CDR3 coding sequence is TGCGCCAGCAGTGAGCAAACTAGCGGGGGGCCCTACGAGCAGTACTTC. It is translated as CASSEQTSGGPYEQYF.

In its sample, this clone was seen once. The chain combines TRBV9 with TRBJ2-7; 10 bases are shared with TRBD1. Germline V lookup: CDR1 SGDLS, CDR2 YYNGEE. Losses at the gene ends were 2 bases for V and 4 bases for J; bases not matched to a gene: 6. The CDR3 loop spans 15 amino acids. CDR3 DNA: TGTGCCAGCAGCGTTGCCGGGACAGGGGAATACGAGCAGTACTTC. It translates to CASSVAGTGEYEQYF.

The chain combines TRBV15 with TRBJ1-5; no clear D gene. The CDR3 loop spans 14 amino acids. The V gene's germline CDR1 is LNHNV and CDR2 YYDKDF (reference sequence). The V gene lost 0 bases and the J gene lost 8 bases, with 11 bases spanning the gap. The CDR3 DNA follows: TGTGCCACCAGCAGAGATGCGCTAGGCGAGCCCCAGCATTTT. Residues: CATSRDALGEPQHF.

The J gene is TRBJ1-3, the V gene TRBV30; D gene unclear. Trimming took off 4 bases at V and 4 bases at J, with 26 bases between the two ends. The CDR3 covers 18 residues. Per the germline V gene, CDR1 is GTSNPN and CDR2 is SVGIG (reference sequence). The CDR3 protein is CAWIGLHTRSARGNTIYF. CDR3 coding DNA: TGTGCCTGGATTGGCCTGCATACGCGGTCCGCCCGGGGAAACACCATATATTTT.

This clone appeared a single time. V gene TRBV4-1 combines with J gene TRBJ1-1; 7 bases are a match to TRBD1. CDR1 MGHRA and CDR2 YSYEKL come from the germline V gene. The length of the CDR3 is 15 residues. Trimming at V came to 2 bases and at J to 8 bases, leaving 11 bases not matched to a gene. DNA of the CDR3: TGCGCCAGCAGCCAAAGATTAATGGGGACAGCCGAAGCTTTCTTT. Residues: CASSQRLMGTAEAFF.

The V and J genes are TRBV10-2 and TRBJ1-6, with no clear D. CDR1 is WSHSY and CDR2 is SAAADI in the germline V gene. The CDR3 has 14 amino acids. V lost 2 bases and J lost 7, with 9 bases in between. The CDR3 sequence: CASSELNLNSPLHF. The CDR3 coding sequence is TGCGCCAGCAGTGAGCTAAACTTGAATTCACCCCTCCACTTT.

The V and J genes are TRBV30 and TRBJ1-1; D ambiguous. There are 13 residues in the CDR3. Germline values: CDR1 GTSNPN, CDR2 SVGIG (reference sequence). Trimming cost V 7 bases and J 1 base, with 13 bases left between them. CDR3 residues: CASPQDWNTEAFF. The CDR3 nucleotides are TGTGCCTCCCCCCAGGACTGGAACACTGAAGCTTTCTTT.

This chain joins TRBV10-3 and TRBJ1-2; 7 bases line up with TRBD1. The length of the CDR3 is 14 residues. V shed 6 bases and J 0 bases; nucleotides not matched to a gene: 4. In germline, CDR1 is ENHRY, CDR2 SYGVKD. The CDR3: CAIRGTETNYGYTF. The CDR3 DNA reads as TGTGCCATCAGGGGGACAGAGACTAACTATGGCTACACCTTC.

There are a few counts of this clone. The V gene is TRBV3-1 (or the pseudogene TRBV3-2), the J gene TRBJ1-2; 7 positions match TRBD1. V trimming: 4 bases; J trimming: 8 bases; junction bases outside the gene matches: 10. CDR1 and CDR2 (germline): LGHDT, YNNKEL (reference sequence). The length of the CDR3 is 14 residues. CDR3 in amino acids: CASSPTTGSAGYTF. The CDR3 nucleotides are TGTGCCAGCAGCCCCACGACAGGGTCGGCGGGCTACACCTTC.

V and J are TRBV7-2 and TRBJ2-1; TRBD2 matches 8 bases. Germline CDR1 and CDR2: SGHTA and FQGNSA. Trimming took 7 bases from V and 5 from J; bases not matched to a gene: 1. The CDR3 contains 12 residues. CDR3 DNA: TGTGCCAGCACACTAGCGGACAATGAGCAGTTCTTC. Encoded protein: CASTLADNEQFF.

The chain uses TRBV5-4 and TRBJ2-1; 9 positions match TRBD1. Germline CDR1 reads SGHNT; CDR2 reads YYREEE (reference sequence). The V and J ends lost 1 base and 0 bases, in that order; junction bases with no gene match: 2. The CDR3 has 16 residues. CDR3: CASSLSTGGSYNEQFF. The CDR3 DNA reads as TGTGCCAGCAGCTTGTCGACAGGGGGCTCCTACAATGAGCAGTTCTTC.

The chain joins TRBV4-1 to TRBJ2-7; D unresolved. With 4 bases removed from V and 2 bases from J, the gap between germline ends came to 9 bases. CDR3 length: 13 amino acids. Germline V gene data show CDR1 as MGHRA and CDR2 as YSYEKL. The CDR3 region has the DNA TGCGCCAGCAGCCCTGTACATACCTACGAGCAGTACTTC. Its translation is CASSPVHTYEQYF.